This passage covers 13 T cell receptor beta chains from one sample sequenced in a study of control samples from healthy donors and cancer patients. Produced via immunoSEQ multiplex PCR; TCRdb's table is partial and in-frame only. Found here are 130,000 or so clones, 89% of them singletons; the top ten hold more than 6.5%. Sequencing used PBMCs. The receptors here all came from a man over 45 with head and neck cancer.

The V and J genes are TRBV6-5 and TRBJ2-5; 7 nucleotides agree with TRBD1. Germline values: CDR1 MNHEY, CDR2 SVGAGI. The CDR3 loop spans 14 amino acids. The J segment lost 3 bases and the V segment lost 6 bases, leaving 7 bases of the junction unmatched. In DNA form, the CDR3 reads TGTGCCAGCAGCACACGACAGGGCAAAGAGACCCAGTACTTC. This codes for CASSTRQGKETQYF.

This clone has a handful of counts. The chain uses TRBV6-5 and TRBJ1-2, with 9 bases aligning to TRBD1. The germline V gene encodes CDR1 MNHEY and CDR2 SVGAGI. This CDR3 spans 15 amino acids. The J segment lost 9 bases and the V segment lost 2 bases, leaving 10 bases of the junction unmatched. The CDR3 sequence is CASSYQGQGRLSYTF. The CDR3 DNA reads as TGTGCCAGCAGTTACCAGGGACAGGGACGACTCAGCTACACCTTC.

The chain employs TRBV19 and TRBJ1-3; D uncertain. The CDR3 spans 14 residues. The germline gives CDR1 LNHDA, CDR2 SQIVND (reference sequence). Trimming removed 3 bases from V and 4 bases from J, with 10 bases in between. The CDR3 region has the DNA TGTGCCAGTAGTATTTCCGGTACCGGAAACACCATATATTTT. Protein: CASSISGTGNTIYF.

The chain joins TRBV28 to TRBJ1-5; tentative D call: TRBD1 (5 bases). Trimming shortened V by 2 bases and J by 4 bases, and 12 bases separated the two germline ends. The V gene's germline CDR1 is MDHEN and CDR2 SYDVKM. The CDR3 length is 15 residues. The chain's CDR3 is CASSLRQGWNQPQHF. CDR3 nucleotides: TGTGCCAGCAGTTTAAGGCAGGGTTGGAATCAGCCCCAGCATTTT.

V and J are TRBV2 and TRBJ1-5; D might be TRBD1 (5 bases). This CDR3 contains 15 residues. Germline lookup yields CDR1 SNHLY and CDR2 FYNNEI. The V gene lost 6 bases and the J gene lost 0 bases, with 12 bases spanning the gap. CDR3 in amino acids: CASRFDSYSNQPQHF. CDR3 DNA: TGTGCCAGCAGGTTCGACAGTTATAGCAATCAGCCCCAGCATTTT.

The chain couples TRBV30 to TRBJ1-2; no clear D gene. This CDR3 comprises 12 residues. Germline-derived CDR1 and CDR2 are GTSNPN and SVGIG (reference sequence). V lost 8 bases to trimming and J lost 3 bases, with 13 bases between them. For the CDR3, the DNA is TGTGCCCGAAGCGAGAGGGACTATGGCTACACCTTC. This gives the protein CARSERDYGYTF.

The chain carries TRBV29-1 and TRBJ1-2, with D possibly matching TRBD1 (5 bases). Germline CDR1 is SQVTM and CDR2 is ANQGSEA. The CDR3 runs 12 residues. V was clipped by 5 bases and J by 4 bases, with 11 bases between them. The CDR3 here is CSVPLGVYGYTF. CDR3 bases: TGCAGCGTTCCTCTGGGGGTCTATGGCTACACCTTC. Variable domain in full (rest from reference TRBV29-1 and TRBJ1-2): SAVISQKPSRDICQRGTSLTIQCQVDSQVTMMFWYRQQPGQSLTLIATANQGSEATYESGFVIDKFPISRPNLTFSTLTVSNMSPEDSSIYLCSVPLGVYGYTFGSGTRLTVV.

In its sample, this clone was seen once. This rearrangement joins TRBV27 to TRBJ2-7; TRBD1 is a possible D gene (6 bases). Germline CDR1 reads MNHEY; CDR2 reads SMNVEV (reference sequence). Trimming stripped 3 bases from V and 0 bases from J, with 12 bases between. This CDR3 is 15 amino acids long. In DNA form, the CDR3 reads TGTGCCAGCAGTTTTGATGGGGGCGGCTCCTACGAGCAGTACTTC. Its translation is CASSFDGGGSYEQYF.

This chain uses TRBV28 with TRBJ1-2; 8 bases align to TRBD1. This CDR3 is 16 amino acids long. Germline CDR1 and CDR2: MDHEN and SYDVKM. The ends lost 8 bases at V and 1 base at J; junction bases unmatched: 12. CDR3 nucleotide sequence: TGTGCCAGCGGATACCAATCGACAGGGGATAACTATGGCTACACCTTC. Translating gives CASGYQSTGDNYGYTF.

V and J are TRBV14 and TRBJ2-7; no firm D call. V was trimmed by 1 base and J by 0 bases, leaving 10 bases between them. CDR1 SGHDN and CDR2 FVKESK come from the germline V gene. This CDR3 contains 15 residues. CDR3 amino acids: CASSQGLSFSYEQYF. CDR3 DNA sequence: TGTGCCAGCAGCCAAGGACTCTCATTCTCCTACGAGCAGTACTTC. Variable domain in full (rest from reference TRBV14 and TRBJ2-7): EAGVTQFPSHSVIEKGQTVTLRCDPISGHDNLYWYRRVMGKEIKFLLHFVKESKQDESGMPNNRFLAERTGGTYSTLKVQPAELEDSGVYFCASSQGLSFSYEQYFGPGTRLTVT.

The V gene is TRBV5-1, the J gene TRBJ2-7, with D hard to call. The CDR3 totals 17 residues. Germline CDR1 and CDR2: SGHRS and YFSETQ. Trimming removed 3 bases at V and 0 bases at J, with 19 bases between. The CDR3 DNA is TGCGCCAGCAGCTCTCTAAAGGTCCTTGGAGACTCCTACGAGCAGTACTTC. It specifies CASSSLKVLGDSYEQYF.

This clone was seen just once. The rearrangement uses TRBV5-8 and TRBJ1-5, with a possible D match to TRBD1 (6 bases). The CDR3 extends over 13 amino acids. Germline V lookup: CDR1 SGHTS, CDR2 YDEGEE. Trimming took off 5 bases at V and 6 bases at J, with 12 bases between the two ends. CDR3 nucleotide sequence: TGTGCCAGCAGAGGGGGGGTGATTCAGCCCCAGCATTTT. Protein sequence: CASRGGVIQPQHF.

The chain links TRBV7-2 to TRBJ2-3, with D perhaps TRBD1 or TRBD2 (5 bases each). Germline CDR1 reads SGHTA; CDR2 reads FQGNSA. V lost 0 bases and J lost 7, with 17 bases in between. The CDR3 totals 16 residues. DNA of the CDR3: TGTGCCAGCAGCTTAGCGTGGCCGGGACGTGCGAATACGCAGTATTTT. Protein product: CASSLAWPGRANTQYF.